The present T cell receptor beta chain was sequenced within a study of T cells in tumors and immune-related adverse events (dated by TCRdb to the early 2020s). The sample's treatment or condition label, decoded: nivolumab (PD-1 blockade) given before sampling. The DNeasy Blood and Tissue Kit was used to extract DNA from formalin-fixed paraffin-embedded specimens. From cysteine to phenylalanine, the CDR3 is 16 amino acids long. The read is trimmed to its CDR3 DNA, 48 bases read in frame from base 1. At the junction V is shortened by 2 bases and J by 0 bases; bases outside the gene matches: 5. CDR1 SGHTA and CDR2 FQGNSA were looked up in the germline V gene. In its sample, this clone was seen a few times. Its cognate antigen has yet to be identified. Per-nucleotide qualities are absent, and no much larger clonotype sits a single base away. The TCR beta locus was amplified and sequenced using the immunoSEQ assay, from which bulk TCR Vbeta CDR3 data were obtained. As for how the authors treated the data: CDR3s were excluded if they were non-productive, were shorter than 7 amino acids, or did not start with C or end with F/W. Analysis was restricted to specimens with at least 1000 reads, and each clonotype was defined at the amino acid level. Clonality was calculated as 1 minus Pielou's evenness. Library sizes were equalized by abundance-weighted random subsampling with replacement, which was repeated 100 times so that 95% confidence intervals could be reported. Repertoire overlap was quantified with the Morisita overlap index, and the top 40 clones per specimen were checked for overlap with the irAE. What TCRdb holds here is the immuneACCESS table cut down to in-frame rearrangements. Part of the clones is not present; checked against another copy, under half of the missing clones reflect an unresolved V gene, and the others are unexplained. Clone size and V and J calls were adopted from that table, with D and trimming inferred from the DNA. The sample table holds 4,100 or so clones, of which around 82% were seen once. The ten largest clones capture roughly 20% of the sample.

The input for sequencing was skin tissue, taken from a patient treated with anti-PD-1 therapy. The TCR sequence derives from a female donor with metastatic renal cell carcinoma. The chain links TRBV7-2 with TRBJ1-1, with 8 bases aligning to TRBD1. The CDR3 has the sequence CASSLKDRGMNTEAFF. The DNA reads as follows: TGTGCCAGCAGCTTAAAAGACAGGGGAATGAACACTGAAGCTTTCTTT.